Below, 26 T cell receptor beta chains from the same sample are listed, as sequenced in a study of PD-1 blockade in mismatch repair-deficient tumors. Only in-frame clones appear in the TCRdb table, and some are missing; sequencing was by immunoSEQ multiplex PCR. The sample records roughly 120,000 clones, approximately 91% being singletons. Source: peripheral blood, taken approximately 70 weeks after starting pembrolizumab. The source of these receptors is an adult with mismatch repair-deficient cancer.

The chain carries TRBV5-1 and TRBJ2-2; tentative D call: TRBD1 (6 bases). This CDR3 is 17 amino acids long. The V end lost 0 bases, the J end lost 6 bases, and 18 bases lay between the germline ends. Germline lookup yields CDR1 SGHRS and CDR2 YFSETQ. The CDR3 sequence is CASSLARGRGAAGELFF. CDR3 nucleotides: TGCGCCAGCAGCTTGGCCAGGGGCAGGGGAGCCGCCGGGGAGCTGTTTTTT.

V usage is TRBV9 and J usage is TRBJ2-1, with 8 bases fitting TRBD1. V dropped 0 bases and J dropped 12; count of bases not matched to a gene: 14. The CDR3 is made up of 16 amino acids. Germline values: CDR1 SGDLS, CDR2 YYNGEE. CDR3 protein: CASSVGKTGVISAQFF. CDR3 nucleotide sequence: TGTGCCAGCAGCGTAGGAAAGACAGGGGTAATCAGCGCGCAGTTCTTC.

CDR3 in amino acids: CASSQSLARETQYF. In DNA form, the CDR3 reads TGCGCCAGCAGCCAGTCCCTAGCTCGGGAGACCCAGTACTTC. The rearrangement joins TRBV4-3 to TRBJ2-5; the D gene is possibly TRBD2 (5 bases). The V and J ends lost 3 bases and 5 bases respectively, with 13 bases between them. The CDR3 contains 14 residues. Germline V gene sequence: CDR1 LGHNA, CDR2 YSLEER.

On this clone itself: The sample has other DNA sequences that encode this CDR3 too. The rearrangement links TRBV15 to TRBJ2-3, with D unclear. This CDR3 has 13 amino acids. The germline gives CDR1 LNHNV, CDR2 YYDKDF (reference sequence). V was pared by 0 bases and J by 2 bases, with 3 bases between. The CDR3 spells CATSREDTDTQYF. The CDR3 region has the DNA TGTGCCACCAGCAGAGAAGACACAGATACGCAGTATTTT.

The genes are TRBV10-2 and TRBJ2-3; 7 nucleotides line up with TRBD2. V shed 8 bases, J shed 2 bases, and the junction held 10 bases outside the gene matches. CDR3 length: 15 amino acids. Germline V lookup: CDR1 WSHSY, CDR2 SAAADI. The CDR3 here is CASSLGGRATDTQYF. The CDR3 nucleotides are TGCGCCAGCTCCTTAGGTGGGAGGGCCACAGATACGCAGTATTTT.

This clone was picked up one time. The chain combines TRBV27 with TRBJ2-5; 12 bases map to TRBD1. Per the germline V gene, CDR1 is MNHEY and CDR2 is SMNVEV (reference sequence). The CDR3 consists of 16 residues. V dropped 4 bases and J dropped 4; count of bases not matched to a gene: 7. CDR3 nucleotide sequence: TGTGCCAGCAGTTCTCCGGGACAGGGGGCTTTAGAGACCCAGTACTTC. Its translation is CASSSPGQGALETQYF.

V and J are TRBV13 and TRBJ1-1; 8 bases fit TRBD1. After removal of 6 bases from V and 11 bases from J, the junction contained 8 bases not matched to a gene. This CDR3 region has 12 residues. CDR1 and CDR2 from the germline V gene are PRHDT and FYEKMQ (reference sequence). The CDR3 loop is CASRSNRGLAFF. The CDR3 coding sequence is TGTGCCAGCAGATCAAACAGGGGGTTGGCTTTCTTT.

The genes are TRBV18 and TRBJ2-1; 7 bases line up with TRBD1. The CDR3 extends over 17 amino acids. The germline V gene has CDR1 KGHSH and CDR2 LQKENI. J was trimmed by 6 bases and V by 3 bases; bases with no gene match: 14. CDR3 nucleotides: TGTGCCAGCTCACCGGCTAAGGTTGGCAGGGGGTTCAATGAGCAGTTCTTC. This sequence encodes CASSPAKVGRGFNEQFF. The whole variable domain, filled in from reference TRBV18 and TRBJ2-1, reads NAGVMQNPRHLVRRRGQEARLRCSPMKGHSHVYWYRQLPEEGLKFMVYLQKENIIDESGMPKERFSAEFPKEGPSILRIQQVVRGDSAAYFCASSPAKVGRGFNEQFFGPGTRLTVL.

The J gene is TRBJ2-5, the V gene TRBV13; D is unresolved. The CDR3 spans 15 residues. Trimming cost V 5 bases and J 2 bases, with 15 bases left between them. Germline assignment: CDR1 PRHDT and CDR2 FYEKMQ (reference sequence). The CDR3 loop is CASSLPDGEQETQYF. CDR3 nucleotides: TGTGCCAGCAGCCTACCCGATGGGGAACAAGAGACCCAGTACTTC.

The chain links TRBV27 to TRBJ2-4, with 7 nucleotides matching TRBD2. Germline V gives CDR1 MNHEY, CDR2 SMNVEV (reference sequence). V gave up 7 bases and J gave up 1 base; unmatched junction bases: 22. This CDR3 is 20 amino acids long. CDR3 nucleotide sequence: TGTGCCAGCATGCCCTCGAGCGGGGAATTCACTTTACTTGCCAAAAACATTCAGTACTTC. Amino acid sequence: CASMPSSGEFTLLAKNIQYF.

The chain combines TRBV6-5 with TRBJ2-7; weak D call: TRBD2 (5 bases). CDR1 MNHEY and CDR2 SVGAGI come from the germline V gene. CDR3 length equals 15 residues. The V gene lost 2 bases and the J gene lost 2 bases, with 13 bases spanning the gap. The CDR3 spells CASSYEGIGTYEQYF. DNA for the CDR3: TGTGCCAGCAGTTACGAGGGCATAGGAACCTACGAGCAGTACTTC.

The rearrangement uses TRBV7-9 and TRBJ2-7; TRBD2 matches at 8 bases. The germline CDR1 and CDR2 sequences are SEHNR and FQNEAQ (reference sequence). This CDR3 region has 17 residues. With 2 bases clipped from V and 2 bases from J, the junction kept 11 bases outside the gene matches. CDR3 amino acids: CASSLLRQPGLAYEQYF. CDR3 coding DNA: TGTGCCAGCAGCTTATTAAGGCAGCCGGGACTAGCCTACGAGCAGTACTTC. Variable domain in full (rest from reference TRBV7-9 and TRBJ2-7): DTGVSQNPRHKITKRGQNVTFRCDPISEHNRLYWYRQTLGQGPEFLTYFQNEAQLEKSRLLSDRFSAERPKGSFSTLEIQRTEQGDSAMYLCASSLLRQPGLAYEQYFGPGTRLTVT.

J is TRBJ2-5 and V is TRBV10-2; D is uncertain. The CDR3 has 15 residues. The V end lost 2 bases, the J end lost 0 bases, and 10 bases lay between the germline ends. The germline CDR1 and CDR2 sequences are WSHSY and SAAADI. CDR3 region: CASSEGERNQETQYF. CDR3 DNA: TGCGCCAGCAGTGAGGGCGAGCGTAACCAAGAGACCCAGTACTTC.

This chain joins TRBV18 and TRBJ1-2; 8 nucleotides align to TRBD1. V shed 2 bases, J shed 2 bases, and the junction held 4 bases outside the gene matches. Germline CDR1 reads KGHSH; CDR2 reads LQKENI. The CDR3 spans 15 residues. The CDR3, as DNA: TGTGCCAGCTCACCAGGAAGACAGGGGAACTATGGCTACACCTTC. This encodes CASSPGRQGNYGYTF.

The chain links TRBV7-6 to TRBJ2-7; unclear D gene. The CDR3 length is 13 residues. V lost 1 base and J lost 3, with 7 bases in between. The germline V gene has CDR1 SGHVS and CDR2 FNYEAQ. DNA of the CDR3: TGTGCCAGCAGCTTAGGCGAGAGCTACGAGCAGTACTTC. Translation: CASSLGESYEQYF. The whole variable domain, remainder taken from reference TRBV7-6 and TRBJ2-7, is GAGVSQSPRYKVTKRGQDVALRCDPISGHVSLYWYRQALGQGPEFLTYFNYEAQQDKSGLPNDRFSAERPEGSISTLTIQRTEQRDSAMYRCASSLGESYEQYFGPGTRLTVT.

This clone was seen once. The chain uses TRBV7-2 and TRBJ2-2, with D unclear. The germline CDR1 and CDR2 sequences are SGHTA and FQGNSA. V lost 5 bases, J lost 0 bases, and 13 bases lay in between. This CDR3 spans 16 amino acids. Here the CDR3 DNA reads TGTGCCAGCAGCCCTAGGCCGGGCCCGAACACCGGGGAGCTGTTTTTT. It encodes CASSPRPGPNTGELFF.

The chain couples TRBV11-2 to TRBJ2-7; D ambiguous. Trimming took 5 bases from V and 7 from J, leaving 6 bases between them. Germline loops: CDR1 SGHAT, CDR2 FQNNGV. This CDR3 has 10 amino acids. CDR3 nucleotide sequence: TGTGCCAGCAGCCTCGGTGAGCAGTACTTC. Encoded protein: CASSLGEQYF.

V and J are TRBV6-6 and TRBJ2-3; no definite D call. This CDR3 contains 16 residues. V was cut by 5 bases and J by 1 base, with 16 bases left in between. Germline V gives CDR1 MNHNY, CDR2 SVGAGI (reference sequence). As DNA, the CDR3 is TGTGCCAGCAGTGCTGCAATACGGTCGGGCACAGATACGCAGTATTTT. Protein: CASSAAIRSGTDTQYF.

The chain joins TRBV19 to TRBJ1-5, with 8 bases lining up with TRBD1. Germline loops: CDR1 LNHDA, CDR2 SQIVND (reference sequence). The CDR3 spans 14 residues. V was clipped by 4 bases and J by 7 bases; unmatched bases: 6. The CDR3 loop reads CASSTTGVGQPQHF. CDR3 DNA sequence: TGTGCCAGTAGTACGACAGGGGTCGGACAGCCCCAGCATTTT.

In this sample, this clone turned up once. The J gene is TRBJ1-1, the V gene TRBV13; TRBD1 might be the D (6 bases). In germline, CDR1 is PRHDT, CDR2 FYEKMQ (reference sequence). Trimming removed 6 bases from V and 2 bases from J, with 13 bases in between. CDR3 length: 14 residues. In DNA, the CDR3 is TGTGCCAGCAGACCCCCCGGGGGCAACACTGAAGCTTTCTTT. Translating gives CASRPPGGNTEAFF. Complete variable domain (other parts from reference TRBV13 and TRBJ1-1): AAGVIQSPRHLIKEKRETATLKCYPIPRHDTVYWYQQGPGQDPQFLISFYEKMQSDKGSIPDRFSAQQFSDYHSELNMSSLELGDSALYFCASRPPGGNTEAFFGQGTRLTVV.

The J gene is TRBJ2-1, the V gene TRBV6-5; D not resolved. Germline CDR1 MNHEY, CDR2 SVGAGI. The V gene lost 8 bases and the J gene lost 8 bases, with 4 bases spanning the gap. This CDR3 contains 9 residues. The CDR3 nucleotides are TGTGCCAGCGGGTATGAGCAGTTCTTC. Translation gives CASGYEQFF.

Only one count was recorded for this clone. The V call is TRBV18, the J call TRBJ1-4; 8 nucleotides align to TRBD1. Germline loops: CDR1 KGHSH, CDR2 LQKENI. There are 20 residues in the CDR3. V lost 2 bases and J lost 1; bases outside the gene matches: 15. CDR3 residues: CASSPAPYWTGRGTNEKLFF. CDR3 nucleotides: TGTGCCAGCTCACCAGCTCCGTACTGGACAGGGAGGGGAACTAATGAAAAACTGTTTTTT.

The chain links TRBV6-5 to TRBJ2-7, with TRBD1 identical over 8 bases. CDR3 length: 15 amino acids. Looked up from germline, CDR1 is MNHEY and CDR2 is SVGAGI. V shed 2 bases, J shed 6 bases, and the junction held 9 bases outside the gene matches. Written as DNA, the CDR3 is TGTGCCAGCAGTTACGTGCGACAGGGGTCGGCCGAGCAGTACTTC. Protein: CASSYVRQGSAEQYF.

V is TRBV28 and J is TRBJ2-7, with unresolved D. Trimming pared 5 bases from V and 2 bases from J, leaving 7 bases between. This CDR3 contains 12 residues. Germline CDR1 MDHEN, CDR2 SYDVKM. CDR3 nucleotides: TGTGCCAGCAGTAGCAGGCCCTACGAGCAGTACTTC. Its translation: CASSSRPYEQYF.

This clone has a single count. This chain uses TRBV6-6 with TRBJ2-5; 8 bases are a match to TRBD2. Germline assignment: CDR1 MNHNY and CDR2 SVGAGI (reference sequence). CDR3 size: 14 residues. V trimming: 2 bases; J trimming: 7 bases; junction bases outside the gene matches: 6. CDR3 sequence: CASSYIGLAGTQYF. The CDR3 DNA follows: TGTGCCAGCAGTTACATTGGCCTAGCGGGGACCCAGTACTTC.

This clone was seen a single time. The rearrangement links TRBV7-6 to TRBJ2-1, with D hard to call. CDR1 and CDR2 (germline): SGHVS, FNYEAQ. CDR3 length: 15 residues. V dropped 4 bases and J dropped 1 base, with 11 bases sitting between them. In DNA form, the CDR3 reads TGTGCCAGCAGCTCGCGGTATGAGTCCTACAATGAGCAGTTCTTC. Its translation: CASSSRYESYNEQFF. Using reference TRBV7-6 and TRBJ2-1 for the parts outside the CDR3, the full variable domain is GAGVSQSPRYKVTKRGQDVALRCDPISGHVSLYWYRQALGQGPEFLTYFNYEAQQDKSGLPNDRFSAERPEGSISTLTIQRTEQRDSAMYRCASSSRYESYNEQFFGPGTRLTVL.